This TCR beta chain derives from a study of T cells after posttransplantation cyclophosphamide. The study, taken as a whole, reports: Donor CD8+ memory clones often dominated recipient blood repertoires at later times. TRB clonality was highly associated with recipient CMV seropositivity and reactivation. Tissue-infiltrating T cells from skin or gut overlapped little with blood T cells.

Busulfan-fludarabine conditioning, marrow transplant, and cyclophosphamide on days +3 and +4 were administered. V gave up 7 bases and J gave up 5 bases, with 7 bases separating them. The CDR3 extends over 11 amino acids. Germline values: CDR1 MDHEN, CDR2 SYDVKM. In its sample, this clone was seen many times. Its specificity is not known. TCRdb's copy holds only in-frame clones and misses some; the assay was immunoSEQ multiplex PCR. The sample contains tens of thousands of clones, none of them singletons. The TCR originated in a young adult male patient who received an allogeneic stem cell transplant from a related donor, was CMV-positive, and had no GVHD. Some T cells could come from the graft donor. The V and J genes are TRBV28 and TRBJ2-3; D is unclear. The sample consisted of PBMCs, taken after allogeneic stem cell transplant with posttransplant cyclophosphamide. CDR3 in DNA: TGTGCCAGCACCATCAAAGATACGCAGTATTTT. It codes for CASTIKDTQYF.